A single sample gave rise to the 24 T cell receptor beta chains below, sequenced in a study of blood T cell repertoires in COVID-19. Libraries were prepared by immunoSEQ multiplex PCR; TCRdb keeps only in-frame clonotypes and omits some of them. The repertoire holds fewer than 200,000 clones, with about 72% as singletons. The sequenced material came from PBMCs or T cells enriched from blood (not recorded which). The receptor set was obtained from a woman aged 50 to 60 who had recovered from COVID-19.

Concerning this clone: At one boundary the junction diverges from the germline segment, which might be a read error. The chain is built from TRBV28 and TRBJ2-7; the match to TRBD1 covers 7 bases. CDR1 is MDHEN, CDR2 SYDVKM, per germline. The CDR3 runs to 15 residues. CDR3 sequence: CASSISTGKGSVRAF. The CDR3 coding sequence is TGTGCCAGCAGTATATCGACAGGGAAAGGTTCTGTAAGGGCCTTC.

V usage is TRBV7-2 and J usage is TRBJ2-7; 10 bases agree with TRBD2. Losses at the gene ends were 2 bases for V and 2 bases for J; bases not matched to a gene: 0. The CDR3 consists of 14 residues. Germline lookup yields CDR1 SGHTA and CDR2 FQGNSA. The CDR3 sequence is CASSLTSGAYEQYF. The CDR3 coding sequence is TGTGCCAGCAGCTTAACTAGCGGGGCCTACGAGCAGTACTTC.

The rearrangement joins TRBV18 to TRBJ1-3; no definite D call. V was clipped by 1 base and J by 1 base, with 8 bases between them. The CDR3 has 15 amino acids. Germline CDR1 KGHSH, CDR2 LQKENI. CDR3 in amino acids: CASSPQRISGNTIYF. The CDR3, as DNA: TGTGCCAGCTCACCACAGCGTATTTCTGGAAACACCATATATTTT.

This chain connects TRBV6-6 to TRBJ1-6; D remains ambiguous. Germline V gene sequence: CDR1 MNHNY, CDR2 SVGAGI (reference sequence). The CDR3 contains 16 residues. Trimming pared 2 bases from V and 3 bases from J, leaving 11 bases between. For the CDR3, the DNA is TGTGCCAGCAGTTACCTCCCGGAGGGCTATAATTCACCCCTCCACTTT. Residues: CASSYLPEGYNSPLHF.

This chain joins TRBV11-2 and TRBJ2-5; TRBD2 might be the D (5 bases). Germline V lookup: CDR1 SGHAT, CDR2 FQNNGV. This CDR3 is 13 amino acids long. The V and J ends lost 1 base and 3 bases respectively, with 6 bases between them. The CDR3 DNA reads TGTGCCAGCAGCTTAGGGCGGGAAGAGACCCAGTACTTC. Translating gives CASSLGREETQYF. Full variable domain (remainder filled in from reference TRBV11-2 and TRBJ2-5): EAGVAQSPRYKIIEKRQSVAFWCNPISGHATLYWYQQILGQGPKLLIQFQNNGVVDDSQLPKDRFSAERLKGVDSTLKIQPAKLEDSAVYLCASSLGREETQYFGPGTRLLVL.

The gene calls are TRBV11-2 and TRBJ1-6; D gene ambiguous. This CDR3 has 15 residues. V shed 5 bases and J shed 0 bases, with 8 bases lying between them. Germline-derived CDR1 and CDR2 are SGHAT and FQNNGV. DNA for the CDR3: TGTGCCAGCAGCCTAAAGTACTCCTATAATTCACCCCTCCACTTT. Translation gives CASSLKYSYNSPLHF.

The J gene is TRBJ1-1, the V gene TRBV5-4; the D gene is possibly TRBD1 (6 bases). The CDR3 totals 15 residues. Deletions cut 4 bases from V and 2 bases from J, with 15 bases between. In germline, CDR1 is SGHNT, CDR2 YYREEE (reference sequence). As DNA, the CDR3 is TGTGCCAGCAGCCCTGGGACAAGTAGAAACACTGAAGCTTTCTTT. Its translation: CASSPGTSRNTEAFF.

The CDR3 spells CASSLVGGPNTEAFF. DNA for the CDR3: TGCGCCAGCAGCTTGGTGGGGGGGCCGAACACTGAAGCTTTCTTT. The rearrangement joins TRBV5-1 to TRBJ1-1, with D tentatively TRBD1 (6 bases). V lost 0 bases, J lost 1 base, and 10 bases lay in between. Germline CDR1 reads SGHRS; CDR2 reads YFSETQ. The CDR3 is 15 amino acids.

The chain couples TRBV18 to TRBJ2-3; 9 nucleotides align to TRBD1. The CDR3 consists of 15 residues. Germline V gives CDR1 KGHSH, CDR2 LQKENI. Trimming took 3 bases from V and 7 from J; bases not matched to a gene: 8. The CDR3 here is CASSPTGTGSHTQYF. The CDR3 region has the DNA TGTGCCAGCTCACCCACCGGGACAGGGTCCCATACGCAGTATTTT.

The chain recombines TRBV28 with TRBJ1-2, with 8 bases identical to TRBD1. The CDR3 consists of 16 residues. J lost 3 bases, V lost 4 bases, and 10 bases had no gene match. Germline loops: CDR1 MDHEN, CDR2 SYDVKM. The CDR3 DNA reads as TGTGCCAGCAGTTCATCCCCCCCGGACAGGGACTATGGCTACACCTTC. This gives the protein CASSSSPPDRDYGYTF.

The rearrangement uses TRBV18 and TRBJ1-1; D perhaps matches TRBD1 (6 bases). The CDR3 sequence is 14 residues long. V dropped 3 bases and J dropped 4 bases, with 12 bases sitting between them. Germline V gives CDR1 KGHSH, CDR2 LQKENI. Here the CDR3 DNA reads TGTGCCAGCTCACCCACGCAGGGGACCACTGAAGCTTTCTTT. It codes for CASSPTQGTTEAFF.

The genes are TRBV10-1 and TRBJ1-1; 7 nucleotides line up with TRBD1. CDR1 is WNHNN, CDR2 SYGVQD, per germline (reference sequence). V dropped 8 bases and J dropped 1; count of bases not matched to a gene: 7. The CDR3 sequence is 14 residues long. The CDR3 protein is CASPTGDKNTEAFF. The CDR3 nucleotides read TGCGCCAGCCCCACAGGGGATAAGAACACTGAAGCTTTCTTT.

The rearrangement uses TRBV6-1 and TRBJ1-2, with a possible D match to TRBD1 (5 bases). CDR3 size: 14 residues. Germline values: CDR1 MNHNS, CDR2 SASEGT. V was clipped by 1 base and J by 5 bases, with 11 bases between them. DNA for the CDR3: TGTGCCAGCAGTGAAGAGGGGTGGATTTATGGCTACACCTTC. It is translated as CASSEEGWIYGYTF.

The CDR3 region is CASTQTAVTEAFF. The CDR3, as DNA: TGTGCCAGCACCCAGACAGCAGTCACTGAAGCTTTCTTT. The chain couples TRBV12-3 or TRBV12-4 to TRBJ1-1, with D perhaps matching TRBD1 (5 bases). V was trimmed by 7 bases and J by 4 bases, leaving 13 bases between them. The CDR3 runs 13 residues.

This chain joins TRBV5-1 and TRBJ1-5; D remains unclear. Between the trimmed V and J ends, which lost 0 bases and 6 bases, there was a span of 10 bases. This CDR3 has 14 amino acids. Germline values: CDR1 SGHRS, CDR2 YFSETQ. The CDR3 bases are TGCGCCAGCAGCTTGGATACCTCAGGTCAGCCCCAGCATTTT. This sequence encodes CASSLDTSGQPQHF. The full variable domain, completed using reference TRBV5-1 and TRBJ1-5, is KAGVTQTPRYLIKTRGQQVTLSCSPISGHRSVSWYQQTPGQGLQFLFEYFSETQRNKGNFPGRFSGRQFSNSRSEMNVSTLELGDSALYLCASSLDTSGQPQHFGDGTRLSIL.

The rearrangement joins TRBV29-1 to TRBJ1-1; no clear D gene. Germline V gene data show CDR1 as SQVTM and CDR2 as ANQGSEA. This CDR3 has 13 residues. The germline V and J ends were trimmed by 7 bases and 0 bases, with 12 bases remaining between them. The CDR3 sequence: CSATRAVNTEAFF. CDR3 in DNA: TGCAGCGCCACTAGGGCGGTGAACACTGAAGCTTTCTTT. The full variable domain, with the rest looked up from reference TRBV29-1 and TRBJ1-1, is SAVISQKPSRDICQRGTSLTIQCQVDSQVTMMFWYRQQPGQSLTLIATANQGSEATYESGFVIDKFPISRPNLTFSTLTVSNMSPEDSSIYLCSATRAVNTEAFFGQGTRLTVV.

The V call is TRBV5-5, the J call TRBJ2-7; 11 nucleotides line up with TRBD1. Germline assignment: CDR1 SGHKS and CDR2 YYEKEE (reference sequence). CDR3 size: 14 residues. V trimming: 5 bases; J trimming: 4 bases; junction bases outside the gene matches: 5. The CDR3 bases are TGTGCCAGCAGTGGACAGGGGGCTTGGTACGAGCAGTACTTC. Its translation: CASSGQGAWYEQYF.

The DNA for the CDR3 is TGTGCCAGCAGCTTAGATTTAACCATAGCGGGAGGAGATACGCAGTATTTT. This gives the protein CASSLDLTIAGGDTQYF. This sequence joins TRBV11-2 and TRBJ2-3; 10 bases line up with TRBD2. In germline, CDR1 is SGHAT, CDR2 FQNNGV. After removal of 0 bases from V and 5 bases from J, the junction contained 8 bases not matched to a gene. This CDR3 has 17 amino acids.

The gene calls are TRBV4-2 and TRBJ1-4; TRBD1 matches 9 bases. CDR3 length: 15 residues. The germline V gene encodes CDR1 LGHNA and CDR2 YNFKEQ. V gave up 0 bases and J gave up 5 bases; unmatched junction bases: 1. The CDR3 nucleotides read TGTGCCAGCAGCCAAGAAGGGACAGGGAATGAAAAACTGTTTTTT. Residues: CASSQEGTGNEKLFF.

The chain uses TRBV7-6 and TRBJ1-1; the D gene is possibly TRBD1 (6 bases). CDR1 is SGHVS, CDR2 FNYEAQ, per germline. V was trimmed by 5 bases and J by 7 bases, leaving 14 bases between them. The CDR3 loop spans 13 amino acids. This CDR3 reads CASSLLGQIEAFF. The CDR3 DNA follows: TGTGCCAGCAGCCTCCTTGGACAGATTGAAGCTTTCTTT.

Here the CDR3 DNA reads TGTGCCAGCAGCTTAGTCGGGGGAGCTTCAAACTACGAGCAGTACTTC. Translating it yields CASSLVGGASNYEQYF. V and J are TRBV11-2 and TRBJ2-7; weak D call: TRBD2 (6 bases). The CDR3 spans 16 residues. From germline, CDR1 is SGHAT and CDR2 FQNNGV. Trimming removed 1 base at V and 3 bases at J, with 16 bases between.

The chain uses TRBV5-1 and TRBJ2-7, with a possible D match to TRBD1 (6 bases). The CDR3 has 16 residues. Germline lookup yields CDR1 SGHRS and CDR2 YFSETQ. Trimming took off 3 bases at V and 3 bases at J, with 19 bases between the two ends. The CDR3 DNA is TGCGCCAGCAGCTCAATCACCGGGACACCGGGCTACGAGCAGTACTTC. Protein sequence: CASSSITGTPGYEQYF.

The chain links TRBV3-1 (or the pseudogene TRBV3-2) to TRBJ2-1, with 14 bases fitting TRBD2. The CDR3 runs to 18 residues. Germline-derived CDR1 and CDR2 are LGHDT and YNNKEL (reference sequence). Losses at the gene ends were 4 bases for V and 2 bases for J; bases not matched to a gene: 7. The CDR3 bases are TGTGCCAGCAGCCGTCGGACTAGCGGGAGGCGAACCTACAATGAGCAGTTCTTC. Translating it yields CASSRRTSGRRTYNEQFF.

The chain has TRBV2 and TRBJ2-1, with 14 bases lining up with TRBD2. V trimming: 6 bases; J trimming: 7 bases; junction bases outside the gene matches: 2. Per the germline V gene, CDR1 is SNHLY and CDR2 is FYNNEI. The CDR3 sequence is 14 residues long. Here the CDR3 DNA reads TGTGCCAGCAGCAGACTAGCGGGAGGGAATGAGCAGTTCTTC. This gives the protein CASSRLAGGNEQFF.